These 14 T cell receptor beta chains were sequenced from one sample in a study of siplizumab effects on memory and regulatory T cells (dated 2019 in TCRdb). The library was made by the immunoSEQ multiplex PCR assay. Entries here come from immuneACCESS through TCRdb and include only in-frame sequences with V and J called. Some clones fail to appear in such tables; in the studies checked, an unresolved V gene covers under half of the shortfall, and the cause of the remainder is unknown. The table for this sample lists about 57,000 clones; approximately 87% of them were counted only once. The ten largest clonotypes hold approximately 4% of the sample. Sequencing used memory CD4+ T cells sorted from blood. The meaning of the sample's cell subset or site label: unstimulated CD4+ memory T cells. All receptors derive from a human donor in good health.

This sequence joins TRBV2 and TRBJ2-5; 7 bases fit TRBD1. J gave up 5 bases and V 6 bases, and 0 bases lay outside the gene matches. This CDR3 contains 11 residues. Germline assignment: CDR1 SNHLY and CDR2 FYNNEI. As DNA, the CDR3 is TGTGCCAGCAGGACAGGGGAGACCCAGTACTTC. It encodes CASRTGETQYF.

This chain joins TRBV6-6 and TRBJ1-3; D is uncertain. The CDR3 runs to 14 residues. Trimming removed 6 bases at V and 4 bases at J, with 13 bases between. Germline CDR1 MNHNY, CDR2 SVGAGI (reference sequence). The CDR3: CASSPGSLGNTIYF. CDR3 DNA: TGTGCCAGCAGCCCCGGGAGCCTCGGAAACACCATATATTTT.

The DNA of the CDR3 is TGTGCCAGCAGTGAAGAGGCGGGGGGAGGGTTTGGAGAGACCCAGTACTTC. Translation: CASSEEAGGGFGETQYF. The chain is built from TRBV25-1 and TRBJ2-5; 8 nucleotides align to TRBD2. J was trimmed by 4 bases and V by 2 bases; bases with no gene match: 12. The CDR3 length is 17 residues. The germline gives CDR1 MGHDK, CDR2 SYGVNS.

This sequence joins TRBV5-4 and TRBJ2-3; D not certain. This CDR3 has 14 residues. CDR1 and CDR2 (germline): SGHNT, YYREEE (reference sequence). V dropped 4 bases and J dropped 2 bases, with 11 bases sitting between them. CDR3 in DNA: TGTGCCAGCAGCACGGACCCCACCACAGATACGCAGTATTTT. It is translated as CASSTDPTTDTQYF.

The CDR3 nucleotides are TGTGCCAGCAGCCCCGACGGCTATGGCTACACCTTC. It translates to CASSPDGYGYTF. V is TRBV7-2 and J is TRBJ1-2, with D uncertain. The germline V gene has CDR1 SGHTA and CDR2 FQGNSA. The V gene lost 5 bases and the J gene lost 4 bases, with 8 bases spanning the gap. The CDR3 is 12 residues long. Full variable domain (missing parts from reference TRBV7-2 and TRBJ1-2): GAGVSQSPSNKVTEKGKDVELRCDPISGHTALYWYRQSLGQGLEFLIYFQGNSAPDKSGLPSDRFSAERTGGSVSTLTIQRTQQEDSAVYLCASSPDGYGYTFGSGTRLTVV.

V and J are TRBV5-1 and TRBJ2-5, with 10 positions matching TRBD1. Per the germline V gene, CDR1 is SGHRS and CDR2 is YFSETQ. The V and J ends lost 6 bases and 4 bases, in that order; junction bases with no gene match: 15. The CDR3 length is 17 residues. CDR3 amino acids: CASTPPPGTGASETQYF. CDR3 DNA sequence: TGCGCCAGCACTCCACCCCCCGGGACAGGGGCGTCAGAGACCCAGTACTTC.

This clone was recorded only once. The rearrangement joins TRBV18 to TRBJ2-7, with 8 bases aligning to TRBD1. Germline V gives CDR1 KGHSH, CDR2 LQKENI. The CDR3 covers 16 residues. J was trimmed by 5 bases and V by 0 bases; bases with no gene match: 9. CDR3 sequence reads: CASSPPNRQGANEQYF. Here the CDR3 DNA reads TGTGCCAGCTCACCACCGAATAGGCAGGGGGCTAACGAGCAGTACTTC. The full variable domain, its missing parts supplied by reference TRBV18 and TRBJ2-7, is NAGVMQNPRHLVRRRGQEARLRCSPMKGHSHVYWYRQLPEEGLKFMVYLQKENIIDESGMPKERFSAEFPKEGPSILRIQQVVRGDSAAYFCASSPPNRQGANEQYFGPGTRLTVT.

The gene calls are TRBV6-1 and TRBJ2-5; possible D gene TRBD1, 5 bases. With 8 bases removed from V and 3 bases from J, the gap between germline ends came to 16 bases. Looked up from germline, CDR1 is MNHNS and CDR2 is SASEGT. This CDR3 is built from 14 residues. CDR3 amino acids: CASQAGPAEETQYF. The CDR3 DNA follows: TGTGCCAGCCAGGCAGGGCCGGCGGAAGAGACCCAGTACTTC.

This chain connects TRBV5-1 to TRBJ2-3; weak D call: TRBD1 (6 bases). With 0 bases removed from V and 2 bases from J, the gap between germline ends came to 10 bases. The V gene's germline CDR1 is SGHRS and CDR2 YFSETQ. This CDR3 is 15 amino acids long. In DNA form, the CDR3 reads TGCGCCAGCAGCTTGGGAGGACAGCCCACAGATACGCAGTATTTT. This gives the protein CASSLGGQPTDTQYF.

V and J are TRBV10-3 and TRBJ1-2, with 8 nucleotides matching TRBD1. The J segment lost 4 bases and the V segment lost 6 bases, leaving 10 bases of the junction unmatched. The CDR3 totals 15 residues. The germline V gene has CDR1 ENHRY and CDR2 SYGVKD. In DNA form, the CDR3 reads TGTGCCATCAGAGAGCCAGGGGGCTCTGGCTATGGCTACACCTTC. Amino acids: CAIREPGGSGYGYTF.

In nucleotides, the CDR3 is TGTGCCATCAGAAAGACAGGGGAGGGCTACACCTTC. Translation gives CAIRKTGEGYTF. The V and J genes are TRBV10-3 and TRBJ1-2, with 8 bases matching TRBD1. Germline loops: CDR1 ENHRY, CDR2 SYGVKD. J was trimmed by 8 bases and V by 6 bases; bases with no gene match: 5. The CDR3 is 12 amino acids.

The V gene is TRBV2, the J gene TRBJ2-4, with 9 bases matching TRBD1. Trimming at V came to 6 bases and at J to 5 bases, leaving 8 bases not matched to a gene. Germline loops: CDR1 SNHLY, CDR2 FYNNEI. This CDR3 is built from 15 residues. The CDR3 DNA sequence: TGTGCCAGCAGGTCACAGGGGGCCCTGGAAAACATTCAGTACTTC. It codes for CASRSQGALENIQYF.

The chain uses TRBV11-1 and TRBJ1-1; tentatively, D is TRBD1 (5 bases). Germline V gene data show CDR1 as SGHAT and CDR2 as FQDESV (reference sequence). There are 13 residues in the CDR3. Trimming removed 5 bases from V and 5 bases from J, with 12 bases in between. CDR3: CASSPRGRTEAFF. DNA for the CDR3: TGTGCCAGCAGCCCCCGGGGACGGACTGAAGCTTTCTTT.

The chain uses TRBV5-3 and TRBJ2-7; D may be TRBD2 (6 bases). TRBV5-3 is placed among ORFs of uncertain function. The V end lost 8 bases, the J end lost 1 base, and 19 bases lay between the germline ends. The CDR3 runs to 15 residues. Written as DNA, the CDR3 is TGTGCCAGCAGCCCCGGAGGGGTACGTTCCTACGAGCAGTACTTC. It is translated as CASSPGGVRSYEQYF.